These T cell receptor beta chains were read from a single sample in a study of blood T cell repertoires in COVID-19. The method was immunoSEQ multiplex PCR; TCRdb's version includes in-frame clones alone and lacks a portion of them. The table lists some 58,000 clones, around 85% of them singletons. Sequenced sample: peripheral blood. These receptors originate from a man aged 40-49 years with acute or convalescent COVID-19. Both conserved end residues are part of each CDR3. Each record gives: V gene, J gene, clone size, D gene, CDR3 protein, CDR3 DNA. D genes are given only for firm matches. Some rows mark clone size as missing; the rest say once, few, many or name a class of expanded clone.

TRBV30	TRBJ2-7	few	TRBD1	CAWSVGDSSYEQYF	TGTGCCTGGAGTGTGGGGGACAGCTCCTACGAGCAGTACTTC
TRBV10-2	TRBJ1-2	.	TRBD1	CASSDRTGAGDYGYTF	TGCGCCAGCAGTGATAGGACAGGTGCCGGGGACTATGGCTACACCTTC
TRBV9	TRBJ1-1	.	.	CASSEGISNTEAFF	TGTGCCAGCAGCGAGGGGATTTCGAACACTGAAGCTTTCTTT
TRBV7-2	TRBJ1-4	.	.	CASSLFPATNEKLFF	TGTGCCAGCAGCCTTTTTCCCGCAACTAATGAAAAACTGTTTTTT
TRBV4-1	TRBJ1-4	.	.	CASSQDRGRSGKLFF	TGCGCCAGCAGCCAAGATAGGGGCAGGTCGGGAAAACTGTTTTTT
TRBV4-1	TRBJ1-3	.	.	CASSQGDISGNTIYF	TGCGCCAGCAGCCAAGGGGACATCTCTGGAAACACCATATATTTT
TRBV3-1/TRBV3-2	TRBJ1-3	once	.	CASSQDLAGPGGVDTIYF	TGTGCCAGCAGCCAAGATCTAGCTGGTCCAGGAGGAGTAGACACCATATATTTT
TRBV30	TRBJ1-1	.	.	CAWSGDQGAEAFF	TGTGCCTGGAGTGGGGATCAGGGCGCTGAAGCTTTCTTT
TRBV20-1	TRBJ1-1	.	.	CSAIHNTEAFF	TGCAGTGCTATACACAACACTGAAGCTTTCTTT
TRBV30	TRBJ1-4	.	.	CAWSVPGNEKLFF	TGTGCCTGGAGTGTACCAGGGAACGAAAAACTGTTTTTT
TRBV2	TRBJ1-3	.	.	CASSEGLPYTIYF	TGTGCCAGCAGTGAGGGGCTTCCATACACCATATATTTT
TRBV3-1/TRBV3-2	TRBJ2-3	.	.	CASKGGNTDTQYF	TGTGCCAGCAAGGGGGGGAACACAGATACGCAGTATTTT
TRBV19	TRBJ1-4	.	.	CASSIHSTGRDGEKLFF	TGTGCCAGTAGTATACACAGTACAGGGAGGGATGGCGAAAAACTGTTTTTT
TRBV12-2	TRBJ2-6	.	.	CASRFTSQGFGSGANVLTF	.
TRBV9	TRBJ2-7	.	TRBD1	CASSVRDSSRQYF	TGTGCCAGCAGCGTCCGGGACAGTTCACGACAGTACTTC
TRBV4-1	TRBJ1-1	.	.	CASSQGQGGVNTEAFF	TGCGCCAGCAGCCAAGGCCAAGGAGGGGTGAACACTGAAGCTTTCTTT
TRBV7-2	TRBJ1-2	.	.	CASSLGFLTPNGYTF	TGTGCCAGCAGCTTAGGATTCCTTACTCCTAATGGCTACACCTTC
TRBV9	TRBJ1-4	.	.	CASSVARNQDEKLFF	TGTGCCAGCAGCGTAGCCCGAAATCAGGATGAAAAACTGTTTTTT
TRBV5-4	TRBJ2-3	.	.	CASSLDRVRTDTQYF	TGTGCCAGCAGCTTGGACAGGGTGCGGACAGATACGCAGTATTTT
TRBV27	TRBJ1-5	.	.	CASRGLDQPQHF	TGTGCCAGCAGGGGACTTGATCAGCCCCAGCATTTT
TRBV4-1	TRBJ2-7	.	.	CASSQDLGGGGEQYF	TGCGCCAGCAGCCAAGACCTAGGCGGGGGCGGCGAGCAGTACTTC
TRBV2	TRBJ1-2	.	.	CASSDLQGTNYGYTF	TGTGCCAGCAGCGATTTACAGGGAACCAACTATGGCTACACCTTC
TRBV15	TRBJ2-7	few	TRBD1	CATSLSRQGADEQYF	TGTGCCACCAGCTTGTCAAGGCAGGGGGCCGACGAGCAGTACTTC
TRBV7-8	TRBJ1-5	.	.	CASSPRTLSYSNQPQHF	TGTGCCAGCAGCCCGAGGACACTTTCATATAGCAATCAGCCCCAGCATTTT
TRBV6-5	TRBJ1-2	.	.	CATKSGGDRGYTF	TGTGCTACCAAATCAGGAGGGGATCGGGGCTACACCTTC
TRBV6-1	TRBJ2-2	.	TRBD2	CASSEQRGGFGELFF	TGTGCCAGCAGTGAACAGCGGGGGGGTTTCGGGGAGCTGTTTTTT
TRBV10-2	TRBJ1-3	.	TRBD1	CASSEPGQADSGNTIYF	TGCGCCAGCAGTGAGCCGGGACAGGCGGACTCTGGAAACACCATATATTTT
TRBV30	TRBJ2-5	once	.	CAWKYRGSQETQYF	TGTGCCTGGAAGTATAGGGGATCCCAAGAGACCCAGTACTTC
TRBV11-3	TRBJ1-1	.	.	CASSFAWGPSAEAFF	TGTGCCAGCAGCTTTGCCTGGGGCCCATCAGCTGAAGCTTTCTTT
TRBV25-1	TRBJ2-7	.	.	CASSEWVTAYEQYF	TGTGCCAGCAGTGAATGGGTGACAGCCTACGAGCAGTACTTC
TRBV28	TRBJ1-2	few	TRBD1	CASSRQGIYGYTF	TGTGCCAGCAGTAGACAGGGAATCTATGGCTACACCTTC
TRBV30	TRBJ1-3	.	.	CAWRGARYFSGNTIYF	TGTGCCTGGAGGGGGGCCCGATATTTCTCTGGAAACACCATATATTTT
TRBV14	TRBJ1-1	.	.	CASSLTPNTEAFF	TGTGCCAGCAGCCTTACTCCTAACACTGAAGCTTTCTTT
TRBV18	TRBJ1-1	.	TRBD1	CASSSGGEGKAFF	TGTGCCAGCTCGTCAGGGGGTGAAGGTAAAGCTTTCTTT
TRBV4-1	TRBJ2-5	.	TRBD1	CASSPVPGQQETQYF	TGCGCCAGCAGCCCAGTCCCGGGACAGCAAGAGACCCAGTACTTC
TRBV11-3	TRBJ2-7	.	.	CASSLEPGTKTDEQYF	TGTGCCAGCAGCTTAGAACCCGGGACAAAAACGGACGAGCAGTACTTC
TRBV7-8	TRBJ1-4	once	TRBD1	CASSPGRPTGGDEKLFF	TGTGCCAGCAGCCCCGGGAGGCCAACAGGGGGGGATGAAAAACTGTTTTTT
TRBV5-8	TRBJ1-2	.	.	CASSLSTGPPANGYTF	TGTGCCAGCAGCTTATCGACAGGCCCTCCTGCCAATGGCTACACCTTC
TRBV15	TRBJ1-2	.	.	CATSRGGEANYGYTF	TGTGCCACCAGCAGAGGGGGAGAAGCTAACTATGGCTACACCTTC
TRBV6-5	TRBJ1-2	.	.	CASRLGSANYGYTF	TGTGCCAGCAGATTAGGGAGCGCCAACTATGGCTACACCTTC
TRBV9	TRBJ2-1	.	.	CASSGSGGSSYNEQFF	TGCGCCAGCAGCGGGTCAGGGGGATCCTCCTACAATGAGCAGTTCTTC
TRBV12-3/TRBV12-4	TRBJ2-1	.	TRBD2	CASSLTSVNEQFF	TGTGCCAGCAGTCTGACTAGCGTTAATGAGCAGTTCTTC
TRBV4-1	TRBJ1-3	.	.	CASSPPRGGGNSGNTIYF	TGCGCCAGCAGCCCGCCACGGGGAGGGGGGAACTCTGGAAACACCATATATTTT
TRBV18	TRBJ1-1	.	.	CASSPKSDTEAFF	TGTGCCAGCTCACCTAAGTCAGACACTGAAGCTTTCTTT
TRBV7-2	TRBJ2-7	few	.	CASSLGWLARYEQYF	TGTGCCAGCAGCTTAGGGTGGCTAGCGCGATACGAGCAGTACTTC
TRBV10-2	TRBJ2-2	once	TRBD1	CAAWDRAITGELFF	TGCGCCGCCTGGGACAGAGCAATCACCGGGGAGCTGTTTTTT
TRBV7-8	TRBJ1-5	.	.	CASSLAARQRIQPQHF	TGTGCCAGCAGCTTAGCGGCCCGACAGCGAATTCAGCCCCAGCATTTT
TRBV4-1	TRBJ1-6	.	.	CASSQEGGRYNSPLHF	TGCGCCAGCAGCCAAGAAGGGGGTAGATATAATTCACCCCTCCACTTT
TRBV5-4	TRBJ2-6	.	.	CASSRGTRATSSGANVLTF	TGTGCCAGCAGCCGTGGGACACGGGCCACCTCTTCTGGGGCCAACGTCCTGACTTTC
TRBV10-1	TRBJ2-3	.	TRBD2	CASSDHSGGLQYF	TGCGCCAGCAGTGACCATAGCGGGGGGTTACAGTATTTT
TRBV3-1/TRBV3-2	TRBJ2-1	.	.	CASSQDQLVYNEQFF	TGTGCCAGCAGCCAAGATCAACTAGTTTACAATGAGCAGTTCTTC
TRBV12-5	TRBJ1-5	.	.	CASGLTTGPTQGGYHQPQHF	TGTGCTAGTGGTTTGACAACGGGCCCCACCCAGGGAGGGTATCATCAGCCCCAGCATTTT
TRBV6-6	TRBJ1-3	.	TRBD1	CASSLPQGNSGNTIYF	TGTGCCAGCAGTTTGCCACAGGGGAACTCTGGAAACACCATATATTTT